This note documents a single T cell receptor (beta chain) sequence. Repertoires were generated with immunoSEQ multiplex PCR, while TCRdb's copy carries only in-frame clones and drops some. Of 95,000 to 100,000 clones in the sample, around 90% were seen once. This sample stems from a study of PD-L1 blockade in urothelial cancer. Germline V lookup: CDR1 KGHSH, CDR2 LQKENI. After removal of 4 bases from V and 2 bases from J, the junction contained 4 bases not matched to a gene. This CDR3 has 15 residues. As to time point: pretreatment peripheral blood. The sequencing used PBMCs, collected around atezolizumab (anti-PD-L1) treatment. The source of this sequence is a man in his 60s with urothelial cancer. V is TRBV18 and J is TRBJ1-3; 8 bases align to TRBD1. In DNA form, the CDR3 reads TGTGCCAGCTCACGAGACAGGGGAGCTGGAAACACCATATATTTT. Protein product: CASSRDRGAGNTIYF.